The sequence of this T cell receptor (beta chain) was determined in a study of blood T cell repertoires in COVID-19. Clones were read by immunoSEQ multiplex PCR, and TCRdb kept only the in-frame ones, dropping some. In the table there are about 200,000 clones, about four fifths of which are singletons. This clonotype was obtained from a woman aged 60-70 years with COVID-19, enrolled during active disease. The sample consisted of peripheral blood.

CDR3 sequence: CASSQASAPGKDTQYF. CDR3 nucleotides: TGCGCCAGCAGCCAAGCTAGCGCTCCGGGCAAAGATACGCAGTATTTT. The rearrangement links TRBV4-1 to TRBJ2-3, with a possible D match to TRBD2 (6 bases). Deletions cut 1 base from V and 5 bases from J, with 16 bases between. Germline CDR1 and CDR2: MGHRA and YSYEKL. This CDR3 contains 16 residues.